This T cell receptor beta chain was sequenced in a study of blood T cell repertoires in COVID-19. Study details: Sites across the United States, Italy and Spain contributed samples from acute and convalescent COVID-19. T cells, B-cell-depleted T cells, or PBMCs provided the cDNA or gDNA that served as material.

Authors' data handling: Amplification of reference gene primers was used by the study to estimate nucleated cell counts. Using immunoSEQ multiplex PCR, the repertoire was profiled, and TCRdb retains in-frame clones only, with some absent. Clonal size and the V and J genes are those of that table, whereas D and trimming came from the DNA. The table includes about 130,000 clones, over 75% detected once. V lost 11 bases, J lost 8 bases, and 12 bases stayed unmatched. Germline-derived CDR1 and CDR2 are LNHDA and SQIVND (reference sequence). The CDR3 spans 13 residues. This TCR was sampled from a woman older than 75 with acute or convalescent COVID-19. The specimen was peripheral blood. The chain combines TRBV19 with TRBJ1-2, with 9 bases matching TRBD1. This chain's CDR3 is CAATAGQGLGYTF. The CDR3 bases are TGTGCCGCCACGGCAGGACAGGGGCTAGGCTACACCTTC.